The 17 T cell receptor beta chains presented below share a single source sample, sequenced in a study of CD8 T cells in Susac syndrome. Random hexamers were used to reverse transcribe roughly 0.5 to 1 ug of RNA. A single record per CDR3 protein comes from TCRdb applying MiXCR to the immunoSEQ multiplex PCR reads. In the table there are about 300,000 distinct CDR3 sequences, roughly 85% of which are singletons. Sequenced input: CD8+ T cells from PBMCs. All receptors derive from a human donor with multiple sclerosis.

The chain joins TRBV6-1 to TRBJ2-1, with D perhaps matching TRBD2 (6 bases). This CDR3 spans 13 amino acids. Trimming removed 6 bases from V and 8 bases from J, with 14 bases in between. The germline CDR1 and CDR2 sequences are MNHNS and SASEGT. In DNA form, the CDR3 reads TGTGCCAGCAGAGGTTGGAGGGTCGATGAGCAGTTCTTC. It translates to CASRGWRVDEQFF.

This clonotype was detected only a few times. The V and J genes are TRBV7-9 and TRBJ2-7; perhaps TRBD1 as D (5 bases). This CDR3 has 13 residues. Trimming took off 4 bases at V and 0 bases at J, with 7 bases between the two ends. The germline V gene encodes CDR1 SEHNR and CDR2 FQNEAQ (reference sequence). The chain's CDR3 is CASSSRDSYEQYF. In DNA, the CDR3 is TGTGCCAGCAGCTCCAGGGACTCCTACGAGCAGTACTTC.

The V gene is TRBV4-1, the J gene TRBJ1-5; D gene ambiguous. Germline V CDR1 and CDR2: MGHRA, YSYEKL. This CDR3 comprises 14 residues. Trimming took 0 bases from V and 9 from J, leaving 12 bases between them. CDR3 sequence (DNA): TGCGCCAGCAGCCAAGATCGGGCAGTCGGGCCCCAGCATTTT. This gives the protein CASSQDRAVGPQHF.

The chain recombines TRBV11-3 with TRBJ2-2; TRBD2 matches 11 bases. Germline V gene lookup returns CDR1 SGHNT and CDR2 YENEEA. V dropped 5 bases and J dropped 3; count of bases not matched to a gene: 8. This CDR3 contains 17 residues. The CDR3 DNA sequence: TGTGCCAGCAGCAAACGGCCTAGCGGGAGGTACACCGGGGAGCTGTTTTTT. It yields the protein CASSKRPSGRYTGELFF.

V is TRBV27 and J is TRBJ1-1, with 7 bases fitting TRBD1. Germline assignment: CDR1 MNHEY and CDR2 SMNVEV (reference sequence). This CDR3 is built from 11 residues. The V segment lost 8 bases and the J segment 7 bases; nucleotides outside the gene matches: 4. In nucleotides, the CDR3 is TGTGCCAGCCTCTGGACAGGTGAAGCTTTCTTT. It is translated as CASLWTGEAFF.

This chain joins TRBV10-2 and TRBJ1-3, with TRBD1 matching over 8 bases. Losses at the gene ends were 6 bases for V and 8 bases for J; bases not matched to a gene: 12. The CDR3 spans 15 residues. Germline loops: CDR1 WSHSY, CDR2 SAAADI. CDR3 DNA sequence: TGCGCCAGCAGCGACCGAATTTACAGGGGGGACACCATATATTTT. Its protein product is CASSDRIYRGDTIYF.

The rearrangement links TRBV30 to TRBJ1-1; D might be TRBD1 (6 bases). Germline V gene data show CDR1 as GTSNPN and CDR2 as SVGIG (reference sequence). The CDR3 covers 13 residues. V was shortened by 4 bases and J by 0 bases, with 9 bases between the two germline ends. The CDR3 here is CAWTPGVNTEAFF. CDR3 DNA sequence: TGTGCCTGGACTCCAGGGGTGAACACTGAAGCTTTCTTT.

The chain employs TRBV6-1 and TRBJ1-5, with D possibly TRBD1 on 5 matching bases. Trimming shortened V by 10 bases and J by 0 bases, and 19 bases separated the two germline ends. CDR3 length: 16 amino acids. Germline values: CDR1 MNHNS, CDR2 SASEGT. CDR3 DNA: TGTGCCACCAGCCCTACAGGTGAATATAGCAATCAGCCCCAGCATTTT. The encoded protein is CATSPTGEYSNQPQHF.

J is TRBJ2-1 and V is TRBV7-8; no clear D. The V gene lost 5 bases and the J gene lost 0 bases, with 17 bases spanning the gap. Germline-derived CDR1 and CDR2 are SGHVS and FQNEAQ. CDR3 length equals 17 residues. The DNA of the CDR3 is TGTGCCAGCAGCCCACCCGTCGCGGAGACCTCCTACAATGAGCAGTTCTTC. It is translated as CASSPPVAETSYNEQFF.

The J gene is TRBJ2-1, the V gene TRBV7-9, with no clear D. Germline V gene sequence: CDR1 SEHNR, CDR2 FQNEAQ (reference sequence). V dropped 2 bases and J dropped 2 bases, with 7 bases sitting between them. This CDR3 has 14 amino acids. As DNA, the CDR3 is TGTGCCAGCAGCTTAACCTCGACCTACAATGAGCAGTTCTTC. Protein: CASSLTSTYNEQFF.

CDR3 coding DNA: TGTGCCACCAGCAGAGATTGGACTTTGAATGAGCAGTTCTTC. This gives the protein CATSRDWTLNEQFF. The chain combines TRBV15 with TRBJ2-1; tentative D call: TRBD2 (5 bases). This CDR3 has 14 amino acids. The germline V gene encodes CDR1 LNHNV and CDR2 YYDKDF (reference sequence). The germline V and J ends were trimmed by 0 bases and 7 bases, with 10 bases remaining between them.

The V gene is TRBV28, the J gene TRBJ2-1, with D possibly matching TRBD1 (6 bases). Germline V gene data show CDR1 as MDHEN and CDR2 as SYDVKM. V was trimmed by 4 bases and J by 7 bases, leaving 8 bases between them. The CDR3 is made up of 12 amino acids. The CDR3 protein is CASSYDRNEQFF. CDR3 nucleotide sequence: TGTGCCAGCAGTTACGACAGGAATGAGCAGTTCTTC.

The chain combines TRBV4-1 with TRBJ1-3; D call uncertain. This CDR3 is built from 15 residues. The V end lost 2 bases, the J end lost 4 bases, and 12 bases lay between the germline ends. Germline values: CDR1 MGHRA, CDR2 YSYEKL. CDR3 loop: CASSQQETSGNTIYF. The CDR3 region has the DNA TGCGCCAGCAGCCAACAGGAAACGTCCGGAAACACCATATATTTT.

The chain links TRBV3-1 to TRBJ2-1, with TRBD2 identical over 8 bases. Germline V CDR1 and CDR2: LGHDT, YNNKEL (reference sequence). The CDR3 runs to 18 residues. The V segment lost 3 bases and the J segment 5 bases; nucleotides outside the gene matches: 15. The CDR3 loop reads CASSQGYGLADLDNEQFF. In nucleotides, the CDR3 is TGTGCCAGCAGCCAGGGATACGGACTAGCAGACTTAGACAATGAGCAGTTCTTC.

DNA for the CDR3: TGTGCCAGCAGCGACTGGGTGGGAGGAGAGACCCAGTACTTC. Amino acid sequence: CASSDWVGGETQYF. The rearrangement uses TRBV9 and TRBJ2-5; maybe TRBD2 (6 bases). The CDR3 has 14 amino acids. Germline V CDR1 and CDR2: SGDLS, YYNGEE. V was pared by 3 bases and J by 4 bases, with 13 bases between.

This clonotype appeared a single time. The rearrangement joins TRBV6-5 to TRBJ2-1, with TRBD1 as a possible D gene (5 bases). CDR1 and CDR2 from the germline V gene are MNHEY and SVGAGI. The germline V and J ends were trimmed by 6 bases and 3 bases, with 9 bases remaining between them. The CDR3 loop spans 13 amino acids. Here the CDR3 DNA reads TGTGCCAGCAGCCAGGGTTTCTACAATGAGCAGTTCTTC. Translated, it gives CASSQGFYNEQFF.

The rearrangement links TRBV5-6 to TRBJ2-7; D unclear. This CDR3 is built from 14 residues. V lost 4 bases and J lost 3, with 14 bases in between. CDR1 and CDR2 (germline): SGHDT, YYEEEE. The CDR3 reads CASSHGGRNYEQYF. The CDR3 DNA reads TGTGCCAGCAGCCATGGCGGACGGAACTACGAGCAGTACTTC.